The clone carrying this T cell receptor beta chain turned up a few times. Antigen unknown. The CDR3 loop spans 14 amino acids. CDR1 and CDR2 (germline): LGHNA, YNFKEQ. Trimming removed 4 bases from V and 6 bases from J, with 16 bases in between. The sample belongs to a study of CD8 T cells in ankylosing spondylitis. Findings and caveats of the study: Characteristic, it appeared, of ankylosing spondylitis blood was a TCR beta motif of eight highly homologous variants.

TCRdb passed the 5' RACE reads through MiXCR, listing each CDR3 protein once. The table includes about 170,000 distinct CDR3 sequences, approximately 16% detected once. The sequenced material came from blood, either unsorted or a sorted T cell fraction (not recorded which). This receptor was taken from a male donor with ankylosing spondylitis or in good health (not recorded which). The rearrangement joins TRBV4-2 to TRBJ2-7; a weak D match, TRBD2 (5 bases). The CDR3 DNA is TGTGCCAGCAGCCCAAGGTACGAGGGTTCCGAGCAGTACTTC. Translated: CASSPRYEGSEQYF.